This T cell receptor (beta chain) appears in the sequencing data of a study of identical twins. Study conclusions and caveats: Insertion counts were lower in abundant cord blood beta clonotypes, a trend that memory repertoires did not show. A partial confounding effect on zero-insertion analyses could come from invariant MAIT and iNKT cells.

This CDR3 contains 16 residues. J lost 1 base, V lost 4 bases, and 8 bases had no gene match. CDR1 SNHLY and CDR2 FYNNEI come from the germline V gene. A single record per CDR3 protein comes from TCRdb applying MiXCR to the 5' RACE reads. The table records 250,000 to 350,000 distinct CDR3 sequences, about 8.3% of them present only once. All donors comprised healthy Caucasians. To note about this clonotype: Its cognate antigen is unknown.

These same records also appear under a second study, on yellow fever vaccine responses in identical twins. That work contributes: Reportedly, the T cell response mounted by twins to vaccine seemed partly convergent, partly personalized.

The chain joins TRBV2 to TRBJ2-7; 9 bases fit TRBD1. Source material: memory (CD45RO+) T cells sorted from blood. The clonotype originates from a woman aged 18 to 35 in good health. The CDR3 region is CASSGGTGSSSYEQYF. CDR3 DNA sequence: TGTGCCAGCAGTGGAGGGACAGGGTCAAGTTCCTACGAGCAGTACTTC.